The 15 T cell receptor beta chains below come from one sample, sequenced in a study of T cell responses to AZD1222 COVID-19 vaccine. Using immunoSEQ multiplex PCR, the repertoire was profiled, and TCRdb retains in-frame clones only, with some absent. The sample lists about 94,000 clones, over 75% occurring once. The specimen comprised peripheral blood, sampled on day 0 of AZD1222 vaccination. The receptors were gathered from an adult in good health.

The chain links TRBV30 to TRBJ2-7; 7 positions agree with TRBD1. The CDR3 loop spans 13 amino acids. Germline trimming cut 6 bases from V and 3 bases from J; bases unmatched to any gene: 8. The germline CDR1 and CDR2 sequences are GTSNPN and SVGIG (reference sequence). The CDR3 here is CACRTGTVYEQYF. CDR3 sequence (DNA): TGTGCCTGTCGAACCGGGACAGTCTACGAGCAGTACTTC. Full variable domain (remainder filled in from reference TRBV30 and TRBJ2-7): SQTIHQWPATLVQPVGSPLSLECTVEGTSNPNLYWYRQAAGRGLQLLFYSVGIGQISSEVPQNLSASRPQDRQFILSSKKLLLSDSGFYLCACRTGTVYEQYFGPGTRLTVT.

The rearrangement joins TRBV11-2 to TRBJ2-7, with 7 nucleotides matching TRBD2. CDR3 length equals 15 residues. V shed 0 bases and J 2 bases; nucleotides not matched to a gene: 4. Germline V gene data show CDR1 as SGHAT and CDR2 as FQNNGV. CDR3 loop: CASSLEVAGPYEQYF. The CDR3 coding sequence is TGTGCCAGCAGCTTAGAAGTAGCGGGCCCCTACGAGCAGTACTTC.

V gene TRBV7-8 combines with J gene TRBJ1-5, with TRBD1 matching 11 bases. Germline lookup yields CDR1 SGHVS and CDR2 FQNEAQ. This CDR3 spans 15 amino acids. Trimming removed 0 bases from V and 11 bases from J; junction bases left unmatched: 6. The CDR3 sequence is CASSLAGTGGQAQHF. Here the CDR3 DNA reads TGTGCCAGCAGCTTAGCGGGGACAGGGGGGCAAGCCCAGCATTTT.

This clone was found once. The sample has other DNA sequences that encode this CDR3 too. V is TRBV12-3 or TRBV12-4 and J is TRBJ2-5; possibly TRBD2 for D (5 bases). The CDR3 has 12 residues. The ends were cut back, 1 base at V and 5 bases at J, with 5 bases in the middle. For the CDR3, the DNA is TGTGCCAGCAGTTTAGGGAGGGAGACCCAGTACTTC. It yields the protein CASSLGRETQYF.

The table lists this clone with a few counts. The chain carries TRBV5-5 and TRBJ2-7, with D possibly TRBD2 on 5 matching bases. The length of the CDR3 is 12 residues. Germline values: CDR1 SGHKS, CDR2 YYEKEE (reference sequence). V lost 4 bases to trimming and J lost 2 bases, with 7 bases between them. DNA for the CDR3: TGTGCCAGCAGCCTGACTACCTACGAGCAGTACTTC. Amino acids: CASSLTTYEQYF.

The DNA for the CDR3 is TGTGCCAGCAGCGTAGAGGCAGGGGTGTACACCGGGGAGCTGTTTTTT. Its protein product is CASSVEAGVYTGELFF. The rearrangement links TRBV9 to TRBJ2-2; D perhaps matches TRBD1 (6 bases). Trimming removed 0 bases at V and 3 bases at J, with 12 bases between. The germline CDR1 and CDR2 sequences are SGDLS and YYNGEE. CDR3 size: 16 residues.

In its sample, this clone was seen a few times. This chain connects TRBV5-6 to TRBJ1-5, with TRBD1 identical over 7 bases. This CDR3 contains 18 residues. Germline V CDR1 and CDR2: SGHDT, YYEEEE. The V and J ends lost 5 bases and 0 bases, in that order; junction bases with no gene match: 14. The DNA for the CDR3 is TGTGCCAGCAGTCTTTTGGGAGAGACAGGGTATAGCAATCAGCCCCAGCATTTT. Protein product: CASSLLGETGYSNQPQHF.

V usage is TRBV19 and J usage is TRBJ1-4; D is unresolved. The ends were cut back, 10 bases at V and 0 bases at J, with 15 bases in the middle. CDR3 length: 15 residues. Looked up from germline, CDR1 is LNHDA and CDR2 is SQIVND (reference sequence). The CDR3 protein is CATQKVSSTNEKLFF. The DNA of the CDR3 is TGTGCCACCCAAAAAGTATCCTCAACTAATGAAAAACTGTTTTTT.

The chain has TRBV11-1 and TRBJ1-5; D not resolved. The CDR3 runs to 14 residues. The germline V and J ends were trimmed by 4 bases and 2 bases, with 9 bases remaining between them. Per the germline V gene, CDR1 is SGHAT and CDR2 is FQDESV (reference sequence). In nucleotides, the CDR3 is TGTGCCAGCAGCTACGGGGTTCGCAATCAGCCCCAGCATTTT. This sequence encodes CASSYGVRNQPQHF. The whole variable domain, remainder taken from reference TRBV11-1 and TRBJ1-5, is EAEVAQSPRYKITEKSQAVAFWCDPISGHATLYWYRQILGQGPELLVQFQDESVVDDSQLPKDRFSAERLKGVDSTLKIQPAELGDSAMYLCASSYGVRNQPQHFGDGTRLSIL.

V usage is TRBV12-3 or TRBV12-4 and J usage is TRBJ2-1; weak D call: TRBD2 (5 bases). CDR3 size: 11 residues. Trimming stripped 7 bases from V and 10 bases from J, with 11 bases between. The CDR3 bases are TGTGCCAGCACCCTGGGCGGGGAGCAGTTCTTC. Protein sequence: CASTLGGEQFF.

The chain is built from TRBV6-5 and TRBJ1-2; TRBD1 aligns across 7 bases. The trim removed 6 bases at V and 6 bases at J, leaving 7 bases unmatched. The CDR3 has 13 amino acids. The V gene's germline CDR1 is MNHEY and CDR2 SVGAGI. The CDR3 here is CASSVDRADGYTF. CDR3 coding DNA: TGTGCCAGCAGCGTTGACAGGGCCGATGGCTACACCTTC.

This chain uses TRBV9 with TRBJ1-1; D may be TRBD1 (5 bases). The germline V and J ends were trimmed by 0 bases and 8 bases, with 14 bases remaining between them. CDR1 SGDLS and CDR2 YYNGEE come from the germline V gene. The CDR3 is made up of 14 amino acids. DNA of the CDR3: TGTGCCAGCAGCGTAGAGCCAGGGCAGATCGAAGCTTTCTTT. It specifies CASSVEPGQIEAFF.

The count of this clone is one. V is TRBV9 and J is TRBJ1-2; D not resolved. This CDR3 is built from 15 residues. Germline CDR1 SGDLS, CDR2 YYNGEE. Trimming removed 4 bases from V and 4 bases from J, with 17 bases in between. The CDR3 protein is CASSPRWEGRYGYTF. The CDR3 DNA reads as TGTGCCAGCAGCCCCCGTTGGGAGGGCCGCTATGGCTACACCTTC. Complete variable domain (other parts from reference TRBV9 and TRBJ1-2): DSGVTQTPKHLITATGQRVTLRCSPRSGDLSVYWYQQSLDQGLQFLIQYYNGEERAKGNILERFSAQQFPDLHSELNLSSLELGDSALYFCASSPRWEGRYGYTFGSGTRLTVV.

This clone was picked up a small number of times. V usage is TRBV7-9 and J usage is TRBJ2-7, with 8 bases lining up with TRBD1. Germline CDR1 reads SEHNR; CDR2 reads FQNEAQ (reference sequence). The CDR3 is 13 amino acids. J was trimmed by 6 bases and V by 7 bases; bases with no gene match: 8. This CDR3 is CASTKDRVSEQYF. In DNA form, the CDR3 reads TGTGCCAGCACCAAGGACAGGGTTTCCGAGCAGTACTTC.

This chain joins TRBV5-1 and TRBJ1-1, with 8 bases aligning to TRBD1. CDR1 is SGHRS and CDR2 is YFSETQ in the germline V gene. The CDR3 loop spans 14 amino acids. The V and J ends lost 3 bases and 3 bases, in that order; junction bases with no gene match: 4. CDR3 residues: CASSWTGPDTEAFF. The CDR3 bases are TGCGCCAGCAGCTGGACAGGGCCGGACACTGAAGCTTTCTTT.